A single sample is the source of the 15 T cell receptor beta chains below, sequenced in a study of blood T cells in healthy people across ages. The use of a sample-barcoded 5' primer and a J-beta primer mix characterized a second PCR of about 7 to 12 cycles. Via MiXCR, TCRdb re-called the 5' RACE reads, giving one row per CDR3 protein. This table has about 930,000 distinct CDR3 sequences, about 28% appearing once. The sample was also reused in another study, on T cells of mothers and their children.

Sequencing input: blood. The receptors derive from a woman between 35 and 50 years old in good health.

In regard to this clonotype: A much larger clone differs from this one at a single base, so this may be a read error. This sequence joins TRBV7-2 and TRBJ2-7, with D perhaps matching TRBD1 (6 bases). V lost 3 bases and J 0 bases, leaving 9 bases between the germline ends. There are 14 residues in the CDR3. From germline, CDR1 is SGHTA and CDR2 FQGNSA. DNA of the CDR3: TGTGCCAGCAGCTTCCAGGGGAACTCCTACGAGCAGTACTTC. It codes for CASSFQGNSYEQYF.

This clonotype occurred many times. This chain connects TRBV9 to TRBJ2-1; D gene unclear. The V end lost 0 bases, the J end lost 0 bases, and 7 bases lay between the germline ends. The CDR3 is 15 amino acids. The germline V gene has CDR1 SGDLS and CDR2 YYNGEE. CDR3 residues: CASSVEPNSYNEQFF. CDR3 nucleotides: TGTGCCAGCAGCGTAGAGCCCAACTCCTACAATGAGCAGTTCTTC. The whole variable domain, remainder taken from reference TRBV9 and TRBJ2-1, is DSGVTQTPKHLITATGQRVTLRCSPRSGDLSVYWYQQSLDQGLQFLIQYYNGEERAKGNILERFSAQQFPDLHSELNLSSLELGDSALYFCASSVEPNSYNEQFFGPGTRLTVL.

A few counts support this clonotype. V and J are TRBV2 and TRBJ2-7; 14 positions agree with TRBD2. Germline CDR1 is SNHLY and CDR2 is FYNNEI. J gave up 6 bases and V 4 bases, and 11 bases lay outside the gene matches. CDR3 length: 17 residues. CDR3 protein: CASSGSPWTSGGCEQYF. The CDR3, as DNA: TGTGCCAGCAGTGGGTCCCCCTGGACTAGCGGGGGGTGCGAGCAGTACTTC.

This clonotype has just a few counts. The rearrangement joins TRBV30 to TRBJ2-5, with a possible D match to TRBD1 (6 bases). The tail of the sequence fits TRBJ2-7 better, so the J call may be wrong. Looked up from germline, CDR1 is GTSNPN and CDR2 is SVGIG (reference sequence). The CDR3 length is 15 residues. Written as DNA, the CDR3 is TGTGCCTGGACCGACTCGGACAGTCCATACTACGAGCAGTACTTC. As protein: CAWTDSDSPYYEQYF.

This clonotype was observed a handful of times. CDR3 residues: CASSPRAPGQGSGGYTF. CDR3 sequence (DNA): TGTGCCAGCAGCCCACGTGCTCCGGGACAGGGATCGGGTGGCTACACCTTC. The chain carries TRBV7-2 and TRBJ1-2; 9 bases match TRBD1. The ends lost 5 bases at V and 7 bases at J; junction bases unmatched: 17. CDR3 length: 17 residues. Germline CDR1 and CDR2: SGHTA and FQGNSA.

Concerning this clonotype: A much more abundant neighbour one base away suggests this may be a read error. CDR3 sequence reads: CSVGDRGNRQYF. Written as DNA, the CDR3 is TGCAGCGTTGGTGACAGGGGTAATCGGCAGTACTTC. The chain joins TRBV29-1 to TRBJ2-5; 8 nucleotides agree with TRBD1. Germline CDR1 reads SQVTM; CDR2 reads ANQGSEA. The junction had 9 bases not matched to a gene; V was cut back by 4 bases and J by 11 bases. The CDR3 consists of 12 residues.

V and J are TRBV28 and TRBJ2-1; 8 bases agree with TRBD1. Per the germline V gene, CDR1 is MDHEN and CDR2 is SYDVKM. The J segment lost 4 bases and the V segment lost 8 bases, leaving 13 bases of the junction unmatched. There are 16 residues in the CDR3. The CDR3 reads CASGRTGTGGYNEQFF. The CDR3 DNA is TGTGCCAGCGGACGTACCGGGACAGGAGGATACAATGAGCAGTTCTTC. Variable domain in full (rest from reference TRBV28 and TRBJ2-1): DVKVTQSSRYLVKRTGEKVFLECVQDMDHENMFWYRQDPGLGLRLIYFSYDVKMKEKGDIPEGYSVSREKKERFSLILESASTNQTSMYLCASGRTGTGGYNEQFFGPGTRLTVL.

This clonotype came up a few times. J is TRBJ1-6 and V is TRBV12-3 or TRBV12-4; D uncertain. CDR3 length equals 15 residues. The germline V and J ends were trimmed by 7 bases and 3 bases, with 13 bases remaining between them. The CDR3 loop reads CASTPNFSYNSPLHF. In nucleotides, the CDR3 is TGTGCCAGCACCCCCAACTTTAGCTATAATTCACCCCTCCACTTT.

This clonotype was seen just once. This may be a read error: a much more frequent sequence differs by one nucleotide. This sequence joins TRBV6-5 and TRBJ1-2; D is perhaps TRBD1 (6 bases). With 8 bases removed from V and 4 bases from J, the gap between germline ends came to 11 bases. Germline CDR1 reads MNHEY; CDR2 reads SVGAGI. CDR3 length equals 12 residues. The CDR3 region has the DNA TGTGCCAGCGCACAGGGAAGCTATGGCTACACCTTC. It codes for CASAQGSYGYTF.

As to this clonotype: Possible read error: a much larger clone is one base away. The chain joins TRBV7-2 to TRBJ1-6; D may be TRBD1 (6 bases). Trimming removed 5 bases at V and 10 bases at J, with 18 bases between. The CDR3 totals 15 residues. Germline loops: CDR1 SGHTA, CDR2 FQGNSA. CDR3 coding DNA: TGTGCCAGCAGCCCTAGACGGGGGGCTGGATCACCCCTCCACTTT. Protein product: CASSPRRGAGSPLHF.

This clonotype was seen at least ten times. This rearrangement joins TRBV7-3 to TRBJ2-5, with 7 bases that match TRBD2. Losses at the gene ends were 5 bases for V and 4 bases for J; bases not matched to a gene: 7. The V gene's germline CDR1 is SGHTA and CDR2 FQGTGA. The CDR3 has 14 amino acids. DNA for the CDR3: TGTGCCAGCAGCCCCAGCGGGGATCCAGAGACCCAGTACTTC. It yields the protein CASSPSGDPETQYF.

This clonotype was seen a handful of times. The chain has TRBV7-9 and TRBJ1-2; 9 positions agree with TRBD1. J lost 5 bases, V lost 5 bases, and 9 bases had no gene match. There are 15 residues in the CDR3. The germline CDR1 and CDR2 sequences are SEHNR and FQNEAQ (reference sequence). The CDR3 region has the DNA TGTGCCAGCAGCAAGTCGGACAGGGGTGGGTATGGCTACACCTTC. This gives the protein CASSKSDRGGYGYTF.

This clonotype was observed a handful of times. The CDR3 spells CAISEPGSSYNEQFF. Written as DNA, the CDR3 is TGTGCCATCAGCGAACCCGGGTCTTCCTACAATGAGCAGTTCTTC. The chain joins TRBV10-3 to TRBJ2-1; the D is unclear. This CDR3 has 15 residues. The V gene lost 6 bases and the J gene lost 1 base, with 13 bases spanning the gap. The germline gives CDR1 ENHRY, CDR2 SYGVKD.

This clonotype was found a few times. The chain joins TRBV4-1 to TRBJ2-1; 7 nucleotides match TRBD2. The CDR3 runs 17 residues. V was clipped by 0 bases and J by 2 bases; unmatched bases: 7. Looked up from germline, CDR1 is MGHRA and CDR2 is YSYEKL. Here the CDR3 reads CASSQDPAGTTYNEQFF. The CDR3 DNA is TGCGCCAGCAGCCAAGATCCGGCGGGGACTACCTACAATGAGCAGTTCTTC.

Concerning this clonotype: Just one base apart from a much larger clone, this may be a read error. The chain has TRBV6-5 and TRBJ2-5; TRBD2 is a possible D gene (5 bases). The V end was cut by 1 base, the J end by 13 bases, with 19 bases between. The CDR3 consists of 14 residues. Looked up from germline, CDR1 is MNHEY and CDR2 is SVGAGI. The CDR3 DNA is TGTGCCAGCAGTTACTTTGCTAGAGGGTACGAGCGGTACTTC. This translates into CASSYFARGYERYF.